This TCR beta chain comes out of a study of blood T cell repertoires in COVID-19. Study in general: Acute-phase and convalescent COVID-19 samples originated in the United States, Italy and Spain. In each case, the material was cDNA or gDNA derived from T cells, B-cell-depleted T cells, or PBMCs.

Study members were between roughly 18 and 100 years old and lived in over 20 US regions. This clone was seen just once. TCRdb's copy holds only in-frame clones and misses some; the assay was immunoSEQ multiplex PCR. The data show approximately 300,000 clones, 85% to 90% seen once. Material for sequencing was PBMCs or T cells enriched from blood (not recorded which). The TCR was taken from a young woman who had recovered from COVID-19.

CDR3 protein: CASSSTSNYGYTF. Written as DNA, the CDR3 is TGTGCCAGCAGCTCGACATCAAACTATGGCTACACCTTC. The rearrangement links TRBV7-9 to TRBJ1-2; D call uncertain. The CDR3 extends over 13 amino acids. V shed 4 bases and J shed 2 bases, with 8 bases lying between them. Germline-derived CDR1 and CDR2 are SEHNR and FQNEAQ (reference sequence). Full variable domain (outside the CDR3, taken from reference TRBV7-9 and TRBJ1-2): DTGVSQNPRHKITKRGQNVTFRCDPISEHNRLYWYRQTLGQGPEFLTYFQNEAQLEKSRLLSDRFSAERPKGSFSTLEIQRTEQGDSAMYLCASSSTSNYGYTFGSGTRLTVV.